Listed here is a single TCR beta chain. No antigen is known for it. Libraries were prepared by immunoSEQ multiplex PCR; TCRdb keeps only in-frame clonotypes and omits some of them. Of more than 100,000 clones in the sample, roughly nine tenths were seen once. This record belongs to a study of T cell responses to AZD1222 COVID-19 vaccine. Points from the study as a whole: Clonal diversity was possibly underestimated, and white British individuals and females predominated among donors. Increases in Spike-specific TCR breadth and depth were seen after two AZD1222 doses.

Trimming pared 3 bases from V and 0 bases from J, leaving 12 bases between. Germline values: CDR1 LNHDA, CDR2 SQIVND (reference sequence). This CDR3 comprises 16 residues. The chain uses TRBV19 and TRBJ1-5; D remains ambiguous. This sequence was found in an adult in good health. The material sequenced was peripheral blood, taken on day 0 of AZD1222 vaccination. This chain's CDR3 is CASSIYDGYSNQPQHF. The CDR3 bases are TGTGCCAGTAGTATTTATGACGGCTATAGCAATCAGCCCCAGCATTTT. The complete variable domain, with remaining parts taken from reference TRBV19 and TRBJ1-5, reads DGGITQSPKYLFRKEGQNVTLSCEQNLNHDAMYWYRQDPGQGLRLIYYSQIVNDFQKGDIAEGYSVSREKKESFPLTVTSAQKNPTAFYLCASSIYDGYSNQPQHFGDGTRLSIL.